One sample yielded the 25 T cell receptor beta chains listed below, sequenced in a study of shared clonotypes between healthy human individuals. Here immunoSEQ multiplex PCR was the method, and the copy in TCRdb shows in-frame clones only, minus some. The repertoire consists of roughly 1,600,000 clones, with roughly 98.5% occurring once and the leading ten covering 0.36%. The specimen was naive CD4+ T cells sorted from blood. Subset given: CD45RA+ positively selected. The source is a man younger than 40 in good health.

This chain links TRBV7-9 with TRBJ1-1, with D unclear. Germline loops: CDR1 SEHNR, CDR2 FQNEAQ (reference sequence). The CDR3 runs to 13 residues. Trimming removed 5 bases at V and 9 bases at J, with 16 bases between. CDR3 in amino acids: CASSPGRSGQAFF. The CDR3 bases are TGTGCCAGCAGCCCCGGACGGTCCGGACAAGCTTTCTTT.

The chain couples TRBV15 to TRBJ2-2, with TRBD2 identical over 10 bases. Germline CDR1 is LNHNV and CDR2 is YYDKDF (reference sequence). The CDR3 totals 17 residues. V lost 1 base to trimming and J lost 4 bases; unmatched junction nucleotides: 6. The CDR3, as DNA: TGTGCCACCAGCAGAGGATCTAGCGGGAGTATCACCGGGGAGCTGTTTTTT. Translating gives CATSRGSSGSITGELFF.

CDR3 nucleotide sequence: TGTGCCAGCAGCTCACAGGGCCCCCTCGGGAACGAGCAGTACTTC. It translates to CASSSQGPLGNEQYF. The chain carries TRBV7-9 and TRBJ2-7; weak D call: TRBD1 (6 bases). CDR3 length: 15 amino acids. The V end lost 4 bases, the J end lost 5 bases, and 18 bases lay between the germline ends. Germline lookup yields CDR1 SEHNR and CDR2 FQNEAQ (reference sequence).

The chain is built from TRBV30 and TRBJ2-3, with D perhaps TRBD2 (6 bases). From germline, CDR1 is GTSNPN and CDR2 SVGIG (reference sequence). The CDR3 sequence is 14 residues long. The V end lost 4 bases, the J end lost 0 bases, and 11 bases lay between the germline ends. The CDR3 reads CAWTTGLSTDTQYF. The CDR3 DNA reads TGTGCCTGGACAACGGGACTCAGCACAGATACGCAGTATTTT.

The V gene is TRBV9, the J gene TRBJ2-7; TRBD2 might be the D (5 bases). The CDR3 consists of 14 residues. The V end was cut by 3 bases, the J end by 2 bases, with 12 bases between. Germline CDR1 is SGDLS and CDR2 is YYNGEE. The CDR3: CASSANGKTYEQYF. CDR3 DNA: TGTGCCAGCAGCGCAAACGGGAAAACCTACGAGCAGTACTTC.

The genes are TRBV6-5 and TRBJ2-5; D is tentatively TRBD1 or TRBD2 (5 bases each). Germline V gene data show CDR1 as MNHEY and CDR2 as SVGAGI. V lost 0 bases to trimming and J lost 8 bases, with 16 bases between them. CDR3 size: 15 residues. CDR3 DNA: TGTGCCAGCAGTTACTCTTCCGGGACGATTACTACCCAGTACTTC. Its protein product is CASSYSSGTITTQYF.

The chain employs TRBV5-5 and TRBJ1-1, with D tentatively TRBD1 (6 bases). Germline V lookup: CDR1 SGHKS, CDR2 YYEKEE (reference sequence). The CDR3 length is 14 residues. V lost 4 bases and J lost 4, with 14 bases in between. CDR3 nucleotides: TGTGCCAGCAGCCAACAGGGTTCAGCCACTGAAGCTTTCTTT. It translates to CASSQQGSATEAFF.

The chain couples TRBV30 to TRBJ2-7; D might be TRBD1 (5 bases). Between the trimmed V and J ends, which lost 0 bases and 0 bases, there was a span of 12 bases. The CDR3 runs to 15 residues. Germline V CDR1 and CDR2: GTSNPN, SVGIG (reference sequence). The chain's CDR3 is CAWSVGQGGSYEQYF. As DNA, the CDR3 is TGTGCCTGGAGTGTAGGGCAGGGTGGCTCCTACGAGCAGTACTTC. Complete variable domain (other parts from reference TRBV30 and TRBJ2-7): SQTIHQWPATLVQPVGSPLSLECTVEGTSNPNLYWYRQAAGRGLQLLFYSVGIGQISSEVPQNLSASRPQDRQFILSSKKLLLSDSGFYLCAWSVGQGGSYEQYFGPGTRLTVT.

The chain has TRBV27 and TRBJ1-2; D possibly corresponds to TRBD1 (5 bases). Trimming left V 8 bases short and J 3 bases short, with 16 bases between. This CDR3 is built from 14 residues. CDR1 and CDR2 (germline): MNHEY, SMNVEV (reference sequence). The CDR3, as DNA: TGTGCCAGCTGGGGGACGGGCAGATACTATGGCTACACCTTC. Translating gives CASWGTGRYYGYTF.

The rearrangement links TRBV5-1 to TRBJ1-2; TRBD1 aligns across 7 bases. CDR3 length equals 15 residues. The germline CDR1 and CDR2 sequences are SGHRS and YFSETQ. Trimming cost V 2 bases and J 3 bases; bases outside gene matches: 7. The CDR3 region is CASSLTGVPDYGYTF. In DNA, the CDR3 is TGCGCCAGCAGCTTAACAGGGGTCCCCGACTATGGCTACACCTTC.

The chain couples TRBV5-4 to TRBJ1-2; D call uncertain. Germline CDR1 is SGHNT and CDR2 is YYREEE (reference sequence). V was clipped by 5 bases and J by 4 bases, with 15 bases between them. The CDR3 is 14 amino acids. CDR3 DNA sequence: TGTGCCAGCAGTTTCTGGACCGAGGGCTATGGCTACACCTTC. Its protein product is CASSFWTEGYGYTF.

The chain joins TRBV5-1 to TRBJ1-1; 9 bases fit TRBD1. V gave up 1 base and J gave up 0 bases; unmatched junction bases: 16. The germline CDR1 and CDR2 sequences are SGHRS and YFSETQ. The CDR3 has 20 residues. CDR3: CASSLRWDRAPSGMNTEAFF. CDR3 bases: TGCGCCAGCAGCTTGCGTTGGGACAGGGCCCCCTCTGGCATGAACACTGAAGCTTTCTTT.

Turning to this clone: The same CDR3 also results from other DNA sequences found in this sample. The rearrangement uses TRBV19 and TRBJ2-7; 10 bases line up with TRBD2. Per germline, CDR1 LNHDA and CDR2 SQIVND (reference sequence). The J segment lost 2 bases and the V segment lost 3 bases, leaving 1 base of the junction unmatched. The CDR3 is 14 amino acids. CDR3 loop: CASSILAGAYEQYF. DNA for the CDR3: TGTGCCAGTAGTATTCTAGCGGGGGCCTACGAGCAGTACTTC.

The V and J genes are TRBV11-3 and TRBJ2-1; TRBD1 might be the D (6 bases). Germline values: CDR1 SGHNT, CDR2 YENEEA. V was cut by 5 bases and J by 4 bases, with 9 bases left in between. This CDR3 is built from 13 residues. For the CDR3, the DNA is TGTGCCAGCAGCCGGGACAATTACAATGAGCAGTTCTTC. Translation: CASSRDNYNEQFF.

This chain joins TRBV7-3 and TRBJ2-1; TRBD2 aligns across 14 bases. The junction had 15 bases not matched to a gene; V was cut back by 5 bases and J by 9 bases. The CDR3 runs 18 residues. CDR1 is SGHTA and CDR2 is FQGTGA in the germline V gene. CDR3 DNA sequence: TGTGCCAGCAGCCACCGACTAGCGGGAGGGGAACGCCGGGGTGAGCAGTTCTTC. Protein sequence: CASSHRLAGGERRGEQFF.

The chain recombines TRBV11-3 with TRBJ2-1; 7 bases map to TRBD1. This CDR3 is 13 amino acids long. After removal of 4 bases from V and 4 bases from J, the junction contained 1 base not matched to a gene. Germline-derived CDR1 and CDR2 are SGHNT and YENEEA. The CDR3 reads CASSSDRYNEQFF. Written as DNA, the CDR3 is TGTGCCAGCAGCTCGGACAGGTACAATGAGCAGTTCTTC.

This clone showed up just once. The CDR3 nucleotides read TGCGCCAGCAGCTTGGGGGCAGGGGTGACCGACACTGAAGCTTTCTTT. The encoded protein is CASSLGAGVTDTEAFF. The rearrangement links TRBV5-1 to TRBJ1-1; TRBD1 might be the D (6 bases). V was cut by 0 bases and J by 3 bases, with 15 bases left in between. This CDR3 contains 16 residues. Per germline, CDR1 SGHRS and CDR2 YFSETQ.

This rearrangement joins TRBV7-3 to TRBJ2-5; TRBD1 agrees at 7 bases. The CDR3 spans 13 residues. CDR1 is SGHTA and CDR2 is FQGTGA in the germline V gene. The ends lost 3 bases at V and 5 bases at J; junction bases unmatched: 3. The CDR3 loop reads CASSFSRGETQYF. The CDR3 coding sequence is TGTGCCAGCAGCTTCAGCAGGGGGGAGACCCAGTACTTC. The full variable domain, completed using reference TRBV7-3 and TRBJ2-5, is GAGVSQTPSNKVTEKGKYVELRCDPISGHTALYWYRQSLGQGPEFLIYFQGTGAADDSGLPNDRFFAVRPEGSVSTLKIQRTERGDSAVYLCASSFSRGETQYFGPGTRLLVL.

The rearrangement uses TRBV19 and TRBJ1-4; D is ambiguous. V lost 5 bases and J lost 8, with 15 bases in between. This CDR3 spans 14 amino acids. CDR1 LNHDA and CDR2 SQIVND come from the germline V gene (reference sequence). The chain's CDR3 is CASSVSLSGEKLFF. In nucleotides, the CDR3 is TGTGCCAGTAGTGTCAGTCTAAGTGGCGAAAAACTGTTTTTT. The variable domain in full, completed from reference TRBV19 and TRBJ1-4, reads DGGITQSPKYLFRKEGQNVTLSCEQNLNHDAMYWYRQDPGQGLRLIYYSQIVNDFQKGDIAEGYSVSREKKESFPLTVTSAQKNPTAFYLCASSVSLSGEKLFFGSGTQLSVL.

V gene TRBV6-5 combines with J gene TRBJ2-7, with D possibly being TRBD1 or TRBD2 (5 bases each). Germline lookup yields CDR1 MNHEY and CDR2 SVGAGI. Trimming took off 6 bases at V and 3 bases at J, with 15 bases between the two ends. The CDR3 contains 14 residues. CDR3 sequence (DNA): TGTGCCAGCAGCCAAGGGACGTTTTACTACGAGCAGTACTTC. Translating gives CASSQGTFYYEQYF.

The rearrangement joins TRBV28 to TRBJ2-3; TRBD2 aligns across 15 bases. The germline CDR1 and CDR2 sequences are MDHEN and SYDVKM. V shed 6 bases, J shed 3 bases, and the junction held 22 bases outside the gene matches. The CDR3 loop spans 22 amino acids. The CDR3 loop reads CASRGTGKRTSGRAVRTDTQYF. For the CDR3, the DNA is TGTGCCAGCAGAGGGACAGGGAAAAGGACTAGCGGGAGGGCTGTAAGAACAGATACGCAGTATTTT.

The V and J genes are TRBV28 and TRBJ1-5, with 8 bases lining up with TRBD1. CDR3 size: 13 residues. Looked up from germline, CDR1 is MDHEN and CDR2 is SYDVKM. After removal of 7 bases from V and 9 bases from J, the junction contained 8 bases not matched to a gene. CDR3 protein: CASKATGDGPQHF. The CDR3 coding sequence is TGTGCCAGCAAGGCGACAGGGGATGGGCCCCAGCATTTT.

This clone was detected only once. J is TRBJ2-3 and V is TRBV9; TRBD1 matches 7 bases. There are 16 residues in the CDR3. The ends lost 0 bases at V and 3 bases at J; junction bases unmatched: 7. Germline V gives CDR1 SGDLS, CDR2 YYNGEE. CDR3 protein: CASSVATTGWTDTQYF. The CDR3 nucleotides read TGTGCCAGCAGCGTAGCTACGACAGGGTGGACAGATACGCAGTATTTT. Full variable domain (remainder filled in from reference TRBV9 and TRBJ2-3): DSGVTQTPKHLITATGQRVTLRCSPRSGDLSVYWYQQSLDQGLQFLIQYYNGEERAKGNILERFSAQQFPDLHSELNLSSLELGDSALYFCASSVATTGWTDTQYFGPGTRLTVL.

The rearrangement links TRBV11-1 to TRBJ2-7; perhaps D is TRBD1 or TRBD2 (5 bases each). The CDR3 runs 12 residues. V was trimmed by 4 bases and J by 8 bases, leaving 12 bases between them. From germline, CDR1 is SGHAT and CDR2 FQDESV (reference sequence). The CDR3 DNA is TGTGCCAGCAGCTGGGACGGCAGGAAGCAGTACTTC. Translated, it gives CASSWDGRKQYF.

In its sample, this clone was seen once. This chain joins TRBV14 and TRBJ1-1; perhaps TRBD1 as D (5 bases). Germline CDR1 is SGHDN and CDR2 is FVKESK. Trimming pared 6 bases from V and 2 bases from J, leaving 16 bases between. The CDR3 loop spans 15 amino acids. The CDR3 reads CASSGHYKPNTEAFF. The CDR3 DNA sequence: TGTGCCAGCAGTGGACATTACAAACCAAACACTGAAGCTTTCTTT.